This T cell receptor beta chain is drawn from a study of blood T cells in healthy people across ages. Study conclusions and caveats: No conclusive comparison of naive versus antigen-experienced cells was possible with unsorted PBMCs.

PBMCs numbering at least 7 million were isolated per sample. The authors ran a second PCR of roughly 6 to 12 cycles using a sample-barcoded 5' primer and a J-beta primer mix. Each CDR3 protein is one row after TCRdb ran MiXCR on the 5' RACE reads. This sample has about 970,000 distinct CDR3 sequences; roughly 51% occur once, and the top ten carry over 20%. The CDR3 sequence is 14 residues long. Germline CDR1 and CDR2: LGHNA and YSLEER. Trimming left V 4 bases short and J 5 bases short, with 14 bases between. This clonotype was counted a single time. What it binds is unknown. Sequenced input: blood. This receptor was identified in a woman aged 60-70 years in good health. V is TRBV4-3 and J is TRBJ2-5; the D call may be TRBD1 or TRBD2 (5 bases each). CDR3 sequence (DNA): TGCGCCAGCAGCCTTGTCCGGGACGGGGAGACCCAGTACTTC. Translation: CASSLVRDGETQYF.